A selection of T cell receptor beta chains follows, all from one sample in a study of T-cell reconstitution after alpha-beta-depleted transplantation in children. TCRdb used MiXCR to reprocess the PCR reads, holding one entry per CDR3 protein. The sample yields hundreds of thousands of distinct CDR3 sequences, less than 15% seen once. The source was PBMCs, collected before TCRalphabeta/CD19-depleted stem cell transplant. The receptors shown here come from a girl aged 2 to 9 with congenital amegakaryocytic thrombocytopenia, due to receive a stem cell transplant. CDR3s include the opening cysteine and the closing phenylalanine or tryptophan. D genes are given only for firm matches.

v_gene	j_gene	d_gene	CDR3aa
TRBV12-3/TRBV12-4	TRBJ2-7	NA	CASSAQGSIGYEQYF
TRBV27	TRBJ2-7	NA	CASSFSVTYEQYF
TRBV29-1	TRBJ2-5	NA	CSVELGSEQETQYF
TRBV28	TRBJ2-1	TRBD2	CAISNGLATDNEQFF
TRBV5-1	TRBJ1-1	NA	CASSLALGGAGFEAFF
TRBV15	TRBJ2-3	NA	CATSRASTTDTQYF
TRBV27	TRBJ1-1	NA	CASSPQLLATAINTEAFF
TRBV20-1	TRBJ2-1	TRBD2	CSARGGTSGSNEQFF
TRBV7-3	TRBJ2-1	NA	CASSLSAGTHEQFF
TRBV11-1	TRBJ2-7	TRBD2	CASSPGLAGPSYEQYF
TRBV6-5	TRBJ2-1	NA	CASSSDVSSYNEQFF
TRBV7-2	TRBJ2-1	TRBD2	CASSFWPTSGGEQFF
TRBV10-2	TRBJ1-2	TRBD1	CASSGADRRGTNPRYGYTF
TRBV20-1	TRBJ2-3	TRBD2	CSAAQTGTSGTTTDTQYF
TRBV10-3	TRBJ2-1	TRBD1	CAISDGDSRGFF
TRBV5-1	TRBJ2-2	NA	CASSFWQKDTGELFF
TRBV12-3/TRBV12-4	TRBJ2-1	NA	CASSQTGQSYNEQFF
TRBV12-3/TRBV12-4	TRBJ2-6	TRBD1	CASCSTYRGLFSGANVLTF
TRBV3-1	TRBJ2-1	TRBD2	CASSQDPASGSRDEQFF
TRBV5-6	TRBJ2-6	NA	CASSLGGGGGANVLTF
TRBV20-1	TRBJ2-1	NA	CSARTRQTDAYNEQFF
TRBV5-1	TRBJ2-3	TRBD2	CASSLPTELAGELGDTQYF
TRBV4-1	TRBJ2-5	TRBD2	CASSHPQRLAGRLETQYF
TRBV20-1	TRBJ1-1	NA	CRATRTENTEAFF
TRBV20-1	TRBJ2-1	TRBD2	CCARGGRVSSYNEQFF
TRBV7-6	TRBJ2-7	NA	CASSLESGNYEQYF
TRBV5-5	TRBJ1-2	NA	CASSSANPPYHGYTF
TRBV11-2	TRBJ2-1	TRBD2	CASSLEGLVLVNEQFF
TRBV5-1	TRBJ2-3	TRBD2	CASSYSGTSGTDTQYF
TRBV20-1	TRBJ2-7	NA	CSARNPYEQYF
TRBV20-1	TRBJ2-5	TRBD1	CSAQKGAAKETQYF
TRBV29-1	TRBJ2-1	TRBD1	CSVPAGQGARDEQFF
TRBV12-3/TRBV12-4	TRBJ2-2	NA	CASSFALGYTGELFF
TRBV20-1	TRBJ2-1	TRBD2	CSARDGAGVGNEQFF
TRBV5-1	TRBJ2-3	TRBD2	CASSPGDYSSTDTQYF